These T cell receptor beta chains were read from a single sample in a study of blood T cell repertoires in COVID-19. Some clones are missing from TCRdb's copy, which holds only in-frame ones; the method was immunoSEQ multiplex PCR. The sample records 350,000 to 450,000 clones, around 85% being singletons. The sequenced sample was peripheral blood. The receptors were sampled from a woman aged 18-30 years with acute or convalescent COVID-19. Each CDR3 is given with its conserved first and last residue. A D gene is named only where the DNA matches it firmly. For some rows the clone size is stated as once, few or many, or as a class when expanded; others skip it.

J gene: TRBJ1-1
V gene: TRBV11-1
D gene: TRBD1
clone size: -
CDR3 protein: CASSLGTGARAEAFF
CDR3 DNA: TGTGCCAGCAGCTTAGGGACAGGGGCCCGCGCTGAAGCTTTCTTT

J gene: TRBJ1-4
V gene: TRBV28
D gene: TRBD1
clone size: -
CDR3 protein: CASSPPGGLLTNEKLFF
CDR3 DNA: TGTGCCAGCAGTCCACCAGGGGGCTTGCTAACTAATGAAAAACTGTTTTTT

J gene: TRBJ1-6
V gene: TRBV28
D gene: -
clone size: few
CDR3 protein: CASSLQANSPLHF
CDR3 DNA: TGTGCCAGCAGTCTCCAGGCGAATTCACCCCTCCACTTT

J gene: TRBJ1-2
V gene: TRBV24-1
D gene: TRBD1
clone size: few
CDR3 protein: CATSDPTGGVYGYTF
CDR3 DNA: TGTGCCACCAGTGACCCGACAGGGGGCGTCTATGGCTACACCTTC

J gene: TRBJ2-1
V gene: TRBV6-1
D gene: TRBD2
clone size: -
CDR3 protein: CASSELSGNYNEQFF
CDR3 DNA: TGTGCCAGCAGTGAACTAAGCGGGAACTACAATGAGCAGTTCTTC

J gene: TRBJ2-2
V gene: TRBV7-3
D gene: TRBD2
clone size: once
CDR3 protein: CASSLIGLAGGPGTGELFF
CDR3 DNA: TGTGCCAGCAGCTTAATCGGCCTAGCGGGAGGGCCAGGGACCGGGGAGCTGTTTTTT

J gene: TRBJ1-4
V gene: TRBV5-1
D gene: -
clone size: -
CDR3 protein: CASSFDTNEKLFF
CDR3 DNA: TGCGCCAGCAGCTTTGACACAAATGAAAAACTGTTTTTT

J gene: TRBJ1-2
V gene: TRBV6-6
D gene: -
clone size: -
CDR3 protein: CASTLREGYTF
CDR3 DNA: TGTGCCAGCACCCTGAGGGAGGGCTACACCTTC

J gene: TRBJ1-5
V gene: TRBV28
D gene: -
clone size: -
CDR3 protein: CASSLGGGYNQPQHF
CDR3 DNA: TGTGCCAGCAGTTTGGGTGGAGGGTACAATCAGCCCCAGCATTTT

J gene: TRBJ2-3
V gene: TRBV6-4
D gene: -
clone size: -
CDR3 protein: CASSGWGLSTDTQYF
CDR3 DNA: TGTGCCAGCAGTGGTTGGGGGCTAAGCACAGATACGCAGTATTTT

J gene: TRBJ2-1
V gene: TRBV5-1
D gene: -
clone size: -
CDR3 protein: CASSLVAAKNEQFF
CDR3 DNA: TGCGCCAGCAGCTTGGTTGCAGCGAAGAATGAGCAGTTCTTC

J gene: TRBJ1-5
V gene: TRBV7-6
D gene: TRBD1
clone size: -
CDR3 protein: CASSLSIGGQPQHF
CDR3 DNA: TGTGCCAGCAGCTTATCTATAGGGGGCCAGCCCCAGCATTTT

J gene: TRBJ1-5
V gene: TRBV2
D gene: -
clone size: -
CDR3 protein: CASRGEGQPQHF
CDR3 DNA: TGTGCCAGCAGGGGTGAGGGTCAGCCCCAGCATTTT

J gene: TRBJ2-2
V gene: TRBV21-1
D gene: -
clone size: -
CDR3 protein: CAAQNRQSGELFF
CDR3 DNA: TGTGCCGCTCAGAATAGACAGTCCGGGGAGCTGTTTTTT

J gene: TRBJ2-7
V gene: TRBV29-1
D gene: -
clone size: -
CDR3 protein: CSVGVGILPGEQYF
CDR3 DNA: TGCAGCGTTGGAGTAGGTATCCTACCGGGGGAGCAGTACTTC

J gene: TRBJ1-1
V gene: TRBV25-1
D gene: -
clone size: -
CDR3 protein: CASSDAAEAFF
CDR3 DNA: TGTGCCAGCAGTGACGCGGCTGAAGCTTTCTTT

J gene: TRBJ1-1
V gene: TRBV5-1
D gene: -
clone size: -
CDR3 protein: CASSPDRQNTEAFF
CDR3 DNA: TGCGCCAGCAGCCCAGACAGACAGAACACTGAAGCTTTCTTT

J gene: TRBJ1-2
V gene: TRBV5-8
D gene: -
clone size: -
CDR3 protein: CASSLTVSYGYTF
CDR3 DNA: TGTGCCAGCAGCTTGACAGTATCCTATGGCTACACCTTC

J gene: TRBJ2-2
V gene: TRBV7-9
D gene: -
clone size: -
CDR3 protein: CASSSSAAGSGELFF
CDR3 DNA: TGTGCCAGCAGCTCCTCAGCCGCGGGTTCCGGGGAGCTGTTTTTT

J gene: TRBJ1-4
V gene: TRBV19
D gene: -
clone size: -
CDR3 protein: CASMRWDTRGEKLFF
CDR3 DNA: TGTGCCAGTATGCGTTGGGACACTCGGGGTGAAAAACTGTTTTTT

J gene: TRBJ1-1
V gene: TRBV7-9
D gene: TRBD1
clone size: -
CDR3 protein: CASSFAQGAGTEAFF
CDR3 DNA: TGTGCCAGCAGCTTTGCACAGGGGGCCGGCACTGAAGCTTTCTTT

J gene: TRBJ1-6
V gene: TRBV12-3/TRBV12-4
D gene: -
clone size: -
CDR3 protein: CASSPSLNSPLHF
CDR3 DNA: TGTGCCAGCAGCCCCTCCCTTAATTCACCCCTCCACTTT

J gene: TRBJ1-1
V gene: TRBV28
D gene: -
clone size: once
CDR3 protein: CASSPNRHEAFF
CDR3 DNA: TGTGCCAGCAGTCCGAACAGGCATGAAGCTTTCTTT

J gene: TRBJ2-1
V gene: TRBV9
D gene: TRBD1
clone size: -
CDR3 protein: CASSVVRTGFDNEQFF
CDR3 DNA: TGTGCCAGCAGCGTAGTTAGGACAGGGTTTGATAATGAGCAGTTCTTC

J gene: TRBJ2-2
V gene: TRBV6-6
D gene: TRBD2
clone size: -
CDR3 protein: CASRGTSGRWTGELFF
CDR3 DNA: TGTGCCAGCAGGGGGACTAGCGGGAGGTGGACCGGGGAGCTGTTTTTT

J gene: TRBJ2-1
V gene: TRBV6-5
D gene: TRBD2
clone size: few
CDR3 protein: CASSYRTSVGEQFF
CDR3 DNA: TGTGCCAGCAGTTACCGGACTAGTGTGGGTGAGCAGTTCTTC

J gene: TRBJ2-1
V gene: TRBV3-1/TRBV3-2
D gene: TRBD2
clone size: -
CDR3 protein: CASSFRRGKDEQFF
CDR3 DNA: TGTGCCAGCAGCTTTCGGCGGGGGAAGGATGAGCAGTTCTTC

J gene: TRBJ1-1
V gene: TRBV11-2
D gene: -
clone size: -
CDR3 protein: CASSSIAGSEAFF
CDR3 DNA: TGTGCCAGCAGCTCGATAGCGGGGTCTGAAGCTTTCTTT

J gene: TRBJ2-1
V gene: TRBV19
D gene: TRBD2
clone size: -
CDR3 protein: CASRYGTSGWGEQFF
CDR3 DNA: TGTGCCAGTCGTTATGGGACTAGTGGGTGGGGTGAGCAGTTCTTC

J gene: TRBJ2-3
V gene: TRBV6-6
D gene: -
clone size: -
CDR3 protein: CASGEVRADTQYF
CDR3 DNA: TGTGCCAGCGGTGAGGTGAGGGCAGATACGCAGTATTTT

J gene: TRBJ1-1
V gene: TRBV5-1
D gene: -
clone size: -
CDR3 protein: CASSLGRGNTEAFF
CDR3 DNA: TGCGCCAGCAGCTTGGGGAGGGGGAACACTGAAGCTTTCTTT

J gene: TRBJ1-2
V gene: TRBV5-1
D gene: TRBD1
clone size: -
CDR3 protein: CASSSLGQSGYGYTF
CDR3 DNA: TGCGCCAGCAGCTCGTTGGGACAGTCCGGCTATGGCTACACCTTC

J gene: TRBJ2-4
V gene: TRBV29-1
D gene: -
clone size: -
CDR3 protein: CSVGGGDLNIQYF
CDR3 DNA: TGCAGCGTTGGAGGGGGGGATCTTAACATTCAGTACTTC

J gene: TRBJ2-7
V gene: TRBV5-4
D gene: TRBD1
clone size: -
CDR3 protein: CASSSTGGEQYF
CDR3 DNA: TGTGCCAGCAGCTCGACAGGGGGCGAGCAGTACTTC

J gene: TRBJ2-7
V gene: TRBV24-1
D gene: TRBD2
clone size: -
CDR3 protein: CATTSAGGPSYEQYF
CDR3 DNA: TGTGCCACCACCTCAGCGGGGGGGCCTTCATACGAGCAGTACTTC

J gene: TRBJ1-2
V gene: TRBV28
D gene: TRBD1
clone size: -
CDR3 protein: CASIGGQGYGYTF
CDR3 DNA: TGTGCCAGCATCGGGGGACAGGGCTATGGCTACACCTTC

J gene: TRBJ2-3
V gene: TRBV11-3
D gene: TRBD2
clone size: -
CDR3 protein: CASSTFSGSTDTQYF
CDR3 DNA: TGTGCCAGCAGCACATTCAGCGGGAGTACAGATACGCAGTATTTT

J gene: TRBJ2-7
V gene: TRBV3-1/TRBV3-2
D gene: -
clone size: -
CDR3 protein: CASSASGVHEQYF
CDR3 DNA: TGTGCCAGCAGCGCCTCGGGAGTACACGAGCAGTACTTC

J gene: TRBJ1-1
V gene: TRBV5-8
D gene: -
clone size: -
CDR3 protein: CASSRRSVNTEAFF
CDR3 DNA: TGTGCCAGCAGCCGCCGGTCGGTGAACACTGAAGCTTTCTTT

J gene: TRBJ2-7
V gene: TRBV28
D gene: -
clone size: once
CDR3 protein: CASSLLQTFGEQYF
CDR3 DNA: TGTGCCAGCAGTTTGTTACAGACCTTTGGAGAGCAGTACTTC

J gene: TRBJ2-3
V gene: TRBV28
D gene: -
clone size: -
CDR3 protein: CASNSGLTDTQYF
CDR3 DNA: TGTGCCAGCAATTCGGGTCTCACAGATACGCAGTATTTT

J gene: TRBJ2-2
V gene: TRBV21-1
D gene: -
clone size: once
CDR3 protein: CASRQHQLAGELFF
CDR3 DNA: TGTGCCAGCAGACAGCACCAACTAGCCGGGGAGCTGTTTTTT